The rows below give T cell receptor beta chains drawn from one sample of a study of blood T cell repertoires in COVID-19. Clones were sequenced by immunoSEQ multiplex PCR, and TCRdb holds only the in-frame ones, with some missing. The sample includes around 170,000 clones, about 80% of them seen just once. The sequencing input was peripheral blood. Receptors were obtained from a man in his 70s who had recovered from COVID-19. CDR3s include the opening cysteine and the closing phenylalanine or tryptophan. D genes are given only for firm matches. Not all rows give a size; the values are once, few, many and, for expanded clones, a class.

clone size: NA
V gene: TRBV15
D gene: TRBD1
J gene: TRBJ2-3
CDR3 DNA: TGTGCCACCAGCAGGACCGGGACAGGGGGGGCAGATACGCAGTATTTT
CDR3 protein: CATSRTGTGGADTQYF

clone size: NA
V gene: TRBV2
D gene: NA
J gene: TRBJ2-7
CDR3 DNA: TGTGCCAGCAGTGAGGAGGGGACCTCCGTGCAGTACTTC
CDR3 protein: CASSEEGTSVQYF

clone size: NA
V gene: TRBV7-7
D gene: TRBD1
J gene: TRBJ2-2
CDR3 DNA: TGTGCTAGCAGCCCCTCGAAGGGGGCAGGCGGCACCGGGGAGCTGTTTTTT
CDR3 protein: CASSPSKGAGGTGELFF

clone size: NA
V gene: TRBV2
D gene: NA
J gene: TRBJ2-1
CDR3 DNA: TGTGCCAGCAGTGTCTTTGAGCAGTTCTTC
CDR3 protein: CASSVFEQFF

clone size: few
V gene: TRBV7-9
D gene: NA
J gene: TRBJ2-5
CDR3 DNA: TGTGCCAGCAGCCCTAAGAGGAGACTCCAAGAGACCCAGTACTTC
CDR3 protein: CASSPKRRLQETQYF

clone size: NA
V gene: TRBV9
D gene: NA
J gene: TRBJ2-1
CDR3 DNA: TGTGCCAGCAGCCCCCAAAGGACTGTCATTTGGGAGCAGTTCTTC
CDR3 protein: CASSPQRTVIWEQFF

clone size: NA
V gene: TRBV27
D gene: NA
J gene: TRBJ1-2
CDR3 DNA: TGTGCCAGCAGTTTAGCTCAGGGGCTAAACTATGGCTACACCTTC
CDR3 protein: CASSLAQGLNYGYTF

clone size: NA
V gene: TRBV20-1
D gene: NA
J gene: TRBJ1-1
CDR3 DNA: TGCAGGGGCAGTTTGAACACTGAAGCTTTCTTT
CDR3 protein: CRGSLNTEAFF

clone size: NA
V gene: TRBV2
D gene: NA
J gene: TRBJ2-1
CDR3 DNA: TGTGCCAGCCAGGAGGGCCTGAGCTCCTACAATGAGCAGTTCTTC
CDR3 protein: CASQEGLSSYNEQFF

clone size: NA
V gene: TRBV3-1/TRBV3-2
D gene: NA
J gene: TRBJ2-3
CDR3 DNA: TGTGCCAGCAGCCAAGCTCCGAGAGATACGCAGTATTTT
CDR3 protein: CASSQAPRDTQYF

clone size: NA
V gene: TRBV27
D gene: NA
J gene: TRBJ1-2
CDR3 DNA: TGTGCCAGCAGCACCGCATTCAGGGGCTACACCTTC
CDR3 protein: CASSTAFRGYTF

clone size: NA
V gene: TRBV24-1
D gene: NA
J gene: TRBJ2-1
CDR3 DNA: TGTGCCACCAGAGGGACTGGGGCCTACAATGAGCAGTTCTTC
CDR3 protein: CATRGTGAYNEQFF

clone size: NA
V gene: TRBV28
D gene: TRBD2
J gene: TRBJ2-1
CDR3 DNA: TGTGCCAGCAGTTCCCAGGGACTAGCGGGAGATGAGCAGTTCTTC
CDR3 protein: CASSSQGLAGDEQFF

clone size: NA
V gene: TRBV9
D gene: TRBD1
J gene: TRBJ1-4
CDR3 DNA: TGTGCCAGCAGCGTGAGGGGACAGGGGATTGGGGAAAAACTGTTTTTT
CDR3 protein: CASSVRGQGIGEKLFF

clone size: NA
V gene: TRBV18
D gene: NA
J gene: TRBJ1-1
CDR3 DNA: TGTGCCAGCTCGTACCAGGGTTTCGACACTGAAGCTTTCTTT
CDR3 protein: CASSYQGFDTEAFF

clone size: NA
V gene: TRBV4-1
D gene: NA
J gene: TRBJ1-4
CDR3 DNA: TGCGCCAGCAGCCAAGGTCGCGCAGGGCCTAATGAAAAACTGTTTTTT
CDR3 protein: CASSQGRAGPNEKLFF

clone size: NA
V gene: TRBV12-3/TRBV12-4
D gene: NA
J gene: TRBJ2-7
CDR3 DNA: TGTGCCAGCAGTTTGGGGGGGCCCTACGAGCAGTACTTC
CDR3 protein: CASSLGGPYEQYF

clone size: NA
V gene: TRBV30
D gene: NA
J gene: TRBJ1-2
CDR3 DNA: TGTGCCTGGAGTGTTCAGGGCAACGCAGGGGGCTACACCTTC
CDR3 protein: CAWSVQGNAGGYTF

clone size: NA
V gene: TRBV30
D gene: TRBD1
J gene: TRBJ1-1
CDR3 DNA: TGTGCCTGGAGCCAGACAGGGGGGGGCTGGAACACTGAAGCTTTCTTT
CDR3 protein: CAWSQTGGGWNTEAFF

clone size: NA
V gene: TRBV12-3/TRBV12-4
D gene: NA
J gene: TRBJ1-1
CDR3 DNA: TGTGCCAGCAGTACAACAGGGAACACTGAAGCTTTCTTT
CDR3 protein: CASSTTGNTEAFF

clone size: NA
V gene: TRBV14
D gene: NA
J gene: TRBJ2-7
CDR3 DNA: TGTGCCAGCAGCCCGAGTGGTAGCGGAACCCCCTACGAGCAGTACTTC
CDR3 protein: CASSPSGSGTPYEQYF

clone size: NA
V gene: TRBV6-2/TRBV6-3
D gene: NA
J gene: TRBJ2-1
CDR3 DNA: TGTGCCAGCAGCGAGAAATCTAACTTCAGGTACAATGAGCAGTTCTTC
CDR3 protein: CASSEKSNFRYNEQFF

clone size: NA
V gene: TRBV27
D gene: TRBD1
J gene: TRBJ2-1
CDR3 DNA: TGTGCCAGCAGTTCCCCGTTAGGGGGCTACGTTTACAATGAGCAGTTCTTC
CDR3 protein: CASSSPLGGYVYNEQFF

clone size: NA
V gene: TRBV25-1
D gene: TRBD1
J gene: TRBJ2-7
CDR3 DNA: TGTGCCAGCAGTGAGATAGGGACAGGGCTCTACGAGCAGTACTTC
CDR3 protein: CASSEIGTGLYEQYF

clone size: NA
V gene: TRBV19
D gene: TRBD2
J gene: TRBJ2-1
CDR3 DNA: TGTGCCAGTAGGACCCTAACGCTAGCGGGAGATCGGAATGAGCAGTTCTTC
CDR3 protein: CASRTLTLAGDRNEQFF

clone size: NA
V gene: TRBV5-1
D gene: TRBD2
J gene: TRBJ2-1
CDR3 DNA: TGCGCCAGCAGCTTGTGGCGGGAGGTGGACAATGAGCAGTTCTTC
CDR3 protein: CASSLWREVDNEQFF

clone size: NA
V gene: TRBV6-5
D gene: TRBD1
J gene: TRBJ2-7
CDR3 DNA: TGTGCCAGCCGGCCCGGGACAGGGCCTTCCTACGAGCAGTACTTC
CDR3 protein: CASRPGTGPSYEQYF

clone size: NA
V gene: TRBV5-4
D gene: NA
J gene: TRBJ1-2
CDR3 DNA: TGTGCCAGCAGCTTGCCGGGTGTGGAGGGCTGGTATGGCTACACCTTC
CDR3 protein: CASSLPGVEGWYGYTF

clone size: NA
V gene: TRBV9
D gene: NA
J gene: TRBJ2-5
CDR3 DNA: TGTGCCAGCAGCAGACGACAGCAAGAGACCCAGTACTTC
CDR3 protein: CASSRRQQETQYF

clone size: NA
V gene: TRBV4-2
D gene: TRBD2
J gene: TRBJ2-7
CDR3 DNA: TGTGCCAGCAGCCAAGCTAGCGGGAGCTCCGAGCAGTACTTC
CDR3 protein: CASSQASGSSEQYF

clone size: NA
V gene: TRBV7-2
D gene: TRBD2
J gene: TRBJ2-1
CDR3 DNA: TGTGCCAGTAACCCAAGCGGGATTACCCTTTACAATGAGCAGTTCTTC
CDR3 protein: CASNPSGITLYNEQFF

clone size: once
V gene: TRBV18
D gene: TRBD1
J gene: TRBJ1-5
CDR3 DNA: TGTGCCAGCTCACGGGACAGAAATCAGCCCCAGCATTTT
CDR3 protein: CASSRDRNQPQHF

clone size: NA
V gene: TRBV30
D gene: TRBD1
J gene: TRBJ1-6
CDR3 DNA: TGTGCCTGGAGTGGCCCAGGGGGGATCAATTCACCCCTCCACTTT
CDR3 protein: CAWSGPGGINSPLHF

clone size: NA
V gene: TRBV27
D gene: NA
J gene: TRBJ1-6
CDR3 DNA: TGTGCCAGCAGTCCTCAGGGTGGGAGGAATTCACCCCTCCACTTT
CDR3 protein: CASSPQGGRNSPLHF

clone size: NA
V gene: TRBV11-2
D gene: TRBD1
J gene: TRBJ1-2
CDR3 DNA: TGTGCCAGCAGCTTAGATCAGGAGGGGGCAATGGGCTACACCTTC
CDR3 protein: CASSLDQEGAMGYTF

clone size: NA
V gene: TRBV6-5
D gene: NA
J gene: TRBJ1-3
CDR3 DNA: TGTGCCAGCAGTTACTCGAAGGCAGGGGATGGAAACACCATATATTTT
CDR3 protein: CASSYSKAGDGNTIYF

clone size: NA
V gene: TRBV15
D gene: TRBD2
J gene: TRBJ2-6
CDR3 DNA: TGTGCCACCAGCAGGGGAGCTAGCGGGAGGGGGTCTGGGGCCAACGTCCTGACTTTC
CDR3 protein: CATSRGASGRGSGANVLTF